This TCR beta chain originates from a study of breast tumors, draining lymph nodes, adjacent tissues (dated by TCRdb to 2016 to 2018). About the full investigation: The study compared TCR beta repertoires across tumor, adjacent nontumor tissue and axillary lymph nodes from breast cancer patients. In human breast cancer, the study set out to evaluate how tumor, surrounding tissue and draining lymph node repertoires relate to one another and whether T cells may move between these sites.

A few counts support this clonotype. There is no known antigen for this receptor. Base qualities are missing; no much larger clone stands one base away. These reads were obtained on an Illumina HiSeq 2000. TCR beta chain libraries were generated through multiplex PCR amplification. High-throughput sequencing was used to analyze the amplified TCR beta chain products. In-frame beta chains were kept once TCRdb had trimmed the public reads at Q25 with fastp and called clones with MiXCR. CDR3 protein duplicates are merged, each entry listing the most common genes and DNA. This sample gives about 80,000 distinct CDR3 sequences in total; roughly a fifth of them show up just once. The top ten hold 2% to 3% of the sample. Lymph node samples came from the axillary draining lymph nodes of breast cancer patients. Summary of the overall study and its limitations: The similarity between tumor and nontumor tissue repertoires was significantly greater in luminal-like breast cancer than in basal-like breast cancer. Tumors showed preferential V and J gene usage, and their T-cell repertoire diversity fell below that of lymph nodes yet above that of nontumor tissue. The data were judged consistent with most tumor T cells deriving from the lymph node and then expanding within tumor tissue. The conclusion that tumor T cells originate in lymph nodes was framed as consistent with a hypothesis rather than directly demonstrated.

The sequencing sample was made of axillary lymph node tissue. The sequence came from a female donor with breast cancer. Some clones in this sample may be carry-over from other donors' samples.

The bases read TGTGCCAGCAGCCACCTCCCCGGACTAGCGGGGGGGGGGAGCTCCTACAATGAGCAGTTCTTC. This sequence encodes CASSHLPGLAGGGSSYNEQFF. The chain uses TRBV14 and TRBJ2-1; TRBD2 agrees with 15 junctional bases. V lost 3 bases and J lost 0 bases, and the count of bases not matched to a germline gene is 12. Looking up the germline V gene yields CDR1 SGHDN and CDR2 FVKESK. Including the terminal cysteine and phenylalanine, the CDR3 comprises 21 residues. CDR3 DNA is the only sequence kept; it has 63 bases, read in frame from the first base.